This TCR beta chain was found in a study of Ad26.COV2.S vaccination and SARS-CoV-2 variants (dated by TCRdb to about 2021). With respect to the entire study: Vaccine-arm donors were drawn from COV1001, a multicentre, randomized, double-blind, placebo-controlled phase I-IIa trial of Ad26.COV2.S in healthy adults. Dosing of Ad26.COV2.S was intramuscular, at either 5x10^10 or 1x10^11 viral particles, delivered as one shot or as two shots spaced 56 days apart. The specificity and breadth of SARS-CoV-2-reactive T cell receptors after Ad26.COV2.S vaccination were assessed by TCRbeta repertoire sequencing. A total of approximately 32 samples were included in the TCR-sequenced set, comprising roughly 19 Ad26.COV2.S vaccine recipients, 5 placebo recipients and 8 SARS-CoV-2 convalescent individuals. Trial participants were randomized into five groups of five: low-dose or high-dose Ad26.COV2.S given once or twice, or placebo on both occasions. Throughout the experiments and outcome assessment, investigators stayed blinded to trial group allocation. Paper-wide results and their limitations: Ad26.COV2.S recipients had higher spike-specific TCR breadth than placebo recipients (P = 0.0014). Vaccine and placebo recipients had comparable non-spike TCR breadth, which fits with the vaccine containing only spike. According to the authors, total T cell responses may have been underestimated by the TCR breadth and depth analyses. After vaccination, substantial breadth of spike-specific CD8+ and CD4+ T cell responses was reported. The study was not powered to compare responses between vaccine doses or regimens.

Comments on this clone: There is no known antigen for this receptor. Nothing much larger sits one base from this clone, and base qualities are not available.

The immunoSEQ Assay was used to sequence TCRbeta CDR3 regions. After extraction, genomic DNA underwent amplification by bias-controlled multiplex PCR, followed by high-throughput sequencing. As for how the authors treated the data: To quantify the absolute abundance of every unique TCRbeta CDR3 region, sequences were collapsed and filtered. T cell fraction was estimated by normalization of TCRbeta template counts to usable DNA, with usable DNA being measured through amplification of reference genes present in all nucleated cells. Repertoire TCRs were annotated as SARS-CoV-2-specific when V gene, CDR3 amino acid sequence and J gene were exactly matched to a known reactive TCR set. The reference SARS-CoV-2 TCR set was obtained from MIRA and was filtered for enrichment in COVID-19-positive ImmuneCODE repertoires, whereby public or cross-reactive TCRs were removed. Using the MIRA antigens, annotated TCRs were further analysed by specific ORF or by position within an ORF. Breadth was defined as annotated unique rearrangements over total unique productive rearrangements; depth was the summed frequency of those rearrangements. Group comparisons of TCR breadth used two-sided Wilcoxon rank-sum tests. TCRdb provides this immuneACCESS table in a form limited to in-frame rearrangements. Some clones are lacking; in checked studies, under half of them reflect an unresolved V gene, and why the rest are absent is not known. D and trimming come from the DNA, and the V and J calls and clone size come from that table. Present in this sample are over 250,000 clones, about 90% of which were seen just once. Of the sample, about 3.1% is held by the ten largest clones.

Sample treatment or condition, as interpreted from the label and publication: roughly 18 received Ad26.COV2.S at low or high dose, single or two shots; several received placebo; per-sample allocation not given. Repertoires of vaccine and placebo recipients were sequenced from samples taken on day 63 after the first injection. Between 29 July and 7 August 2020, Cohort 1b enrolled about two dozen adults aged 18-55 years at one site in Boston, USA. As a vaccine, Ad26.COV2.S was a replication-incompetent adenovirus type 26 vector that expressed a prefusion-stabilized SARS-CoV-2 spike protein derived from the original Wuhan strain. Trimming takes 4 bases off V and 2 bases off J; junction bases not matched to a gene: 5. CDR1 is given as SGHRS and CDR2 as YFSETQ, both from the germline V gene. From cysteine to phenylalanine, the CDR3 is 14 amino acids long. Here the CDR3 DNA is all that survives: 42 bases in frame from base 1.

Sequencing was performed on peripheral blood, taken in a trial of Ad26.COV2.S vaccine versus placebo. The sequence links TRBV5-1 to TRBJ2-7, with 8 bases matching TRBD2. The clonotype comes from a person aged 18-65 years who received the Ad26.COV2.S COVID-19 vaccine or a placebo. The CDR3 amino acid sequence is: CASSSSGTPYEQYF. DNA sequence: TGCGCCAGCAGCAGTAGCGGGACCCCCTACGAGCAGTACTTC.